The present TCR beta chain was sequenced within a study of vaccination effects on CD4 cells after COVID-19. Background on the study: Antigen-specific CD4+ T cells expanded by the ViraFEST assay with viral peptide pools were then sequenced. Post-vaccine specimens arrived a median 72 days past the second dose. Study observations and caveats: Healthy vaccinees had only 1 of 255 vaccine-induced clones cross-react with common cold coronaviruses.

This table comes from immunoSEQ multiplex PCR, and its TCRdb copy is limited to in-frame clones, with some not included. In the table there are 40,000 to 50,000 clones, 55% to 85% of which are singletons. To note about this clone: Its matching antigen is unknown.

The authors isolated CD4+ T cells after around 11 days of culture. The cohort was immunized with two doses of either the BNT162b2 or mRNA-1273 vaccine. Nucleocapsid antibody tests were negative, and the vaccine recipients had no prior SARS-CoV-2 infection. Per germline, CDR1 WSHSY and CDR2 SAAADI. The CDR3 is 18 amino acids. V lost 2 bases and J lost 3, with 20 bases in between. The chain couples TRBV10-2 to TRBJ1-3, with no clear D. Here the sequenced sample was CD4+ T cells from PBMCs cultured without peptide, taken after COVID-19 vaccination. This clonotype was obtained from a human donor who received a COVID-19 vaccine. CDR3 protein: CASSEPTNSGDVGNTIYF. In DNA form, the CDR3 reads TGCGCCAGCAGTGAGCCAACAAACAGCGGCGACGTTGGAAACACCATATATTTT.